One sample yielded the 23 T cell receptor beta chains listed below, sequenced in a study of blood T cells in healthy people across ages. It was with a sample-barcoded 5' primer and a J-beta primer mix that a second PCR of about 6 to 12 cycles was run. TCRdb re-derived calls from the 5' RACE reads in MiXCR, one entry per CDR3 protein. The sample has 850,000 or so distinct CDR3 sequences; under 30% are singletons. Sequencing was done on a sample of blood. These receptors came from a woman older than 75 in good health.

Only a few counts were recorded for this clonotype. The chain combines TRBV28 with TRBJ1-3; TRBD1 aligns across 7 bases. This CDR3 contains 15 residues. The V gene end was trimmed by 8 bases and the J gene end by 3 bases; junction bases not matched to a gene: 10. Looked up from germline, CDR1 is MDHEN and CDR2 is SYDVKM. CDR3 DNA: TGTGCCAGCTCACCTTCAGGGGGAGGTGGAAACACCATATATTTT. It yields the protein CASSPSGGGGNTIYF.

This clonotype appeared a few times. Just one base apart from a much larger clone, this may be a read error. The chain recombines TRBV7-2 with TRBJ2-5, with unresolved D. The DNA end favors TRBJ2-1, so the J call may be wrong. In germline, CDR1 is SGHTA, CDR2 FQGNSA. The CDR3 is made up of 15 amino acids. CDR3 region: CASSLALAPEETQFF. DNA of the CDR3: TGTGCCAGCAGCTTAGCGTTGGCCCCTGAAGAGACCCAGTTCTTC.

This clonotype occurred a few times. The CDR3 nucleotides read TGTGCCAGCTCACCAACCCTTCAGGGGGCTTCCACTGAAGCTTTCTTT. Translation gives CASSPTLQGASTEAFF. J is TRBJ1-1 and V is TRBV18; 8 bases fit TRBD1. The CDR3 is 16 residues long. Germline V lookup: CDR1 KGHSH, CDR2 LQKENI. Trimming removed 2 bases from V and 4 bases from J; junction bases left unmatched: 9. Based on the CDR3 plus reference TRBV18 and TRBJ1-1, the full variable domain is NAGVMQNPRHLVRRRGQEARLRCSPMKGHSHVYWYRQLPEEGLKFMVYLQKENIIDESGMPKERFSAEFPKEGPSILRIQQVVRGDSAAYFCASSPTLQGASTEAFFGQGTRLTVV.

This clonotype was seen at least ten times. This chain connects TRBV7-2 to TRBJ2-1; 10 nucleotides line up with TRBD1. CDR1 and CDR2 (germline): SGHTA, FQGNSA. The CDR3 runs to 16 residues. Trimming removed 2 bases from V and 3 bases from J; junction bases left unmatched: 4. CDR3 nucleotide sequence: TGTGCCAGCAGCTTATATGGGACAGGGGACTACAATGAGCAGTTCTTC. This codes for CASSLYGTGDYNEQFF.

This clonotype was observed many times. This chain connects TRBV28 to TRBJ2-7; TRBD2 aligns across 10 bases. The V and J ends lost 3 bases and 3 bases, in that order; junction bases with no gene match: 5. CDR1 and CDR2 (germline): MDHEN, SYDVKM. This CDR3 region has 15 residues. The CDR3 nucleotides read TGTGCCAGCAGTTTTCGGCTAGCGGGGGACTACGAGCAGTACTTC. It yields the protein CASSFRLAGDYEQYF.

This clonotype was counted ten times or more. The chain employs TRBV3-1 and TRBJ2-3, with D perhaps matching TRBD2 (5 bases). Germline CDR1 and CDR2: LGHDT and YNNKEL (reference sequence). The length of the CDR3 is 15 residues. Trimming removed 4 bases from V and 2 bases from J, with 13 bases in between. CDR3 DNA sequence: TGTGCCAGCAGCCTAACGACTACATACACAGATACGCAGTATTTT. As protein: CASSLTTTYTDTQYF.

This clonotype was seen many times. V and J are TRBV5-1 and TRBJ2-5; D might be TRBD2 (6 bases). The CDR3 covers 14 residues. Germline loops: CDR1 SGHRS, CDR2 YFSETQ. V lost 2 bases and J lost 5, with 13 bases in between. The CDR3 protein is CASSFYSGEETQYF. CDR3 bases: TGCGCCAGCAGCTTTTATTCGGGGGAGGAGACCCAGTACTTC.

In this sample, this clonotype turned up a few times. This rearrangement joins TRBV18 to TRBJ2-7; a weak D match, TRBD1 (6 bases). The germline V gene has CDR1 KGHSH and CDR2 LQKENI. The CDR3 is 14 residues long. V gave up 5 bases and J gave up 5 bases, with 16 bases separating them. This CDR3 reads CASSTTDRMHEQYF. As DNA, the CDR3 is TGTGCCAGCTCAACTACCGACAGGATGCACGAGCAGTACTTC.

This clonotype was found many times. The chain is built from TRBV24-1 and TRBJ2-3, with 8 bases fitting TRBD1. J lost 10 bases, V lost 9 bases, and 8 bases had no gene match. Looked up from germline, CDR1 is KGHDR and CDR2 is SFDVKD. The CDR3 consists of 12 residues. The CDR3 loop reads CATRDRSTAQYF. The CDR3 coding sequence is TGTGCCACCCGGGACAGGTCCACCGCGCAGTATTTT.

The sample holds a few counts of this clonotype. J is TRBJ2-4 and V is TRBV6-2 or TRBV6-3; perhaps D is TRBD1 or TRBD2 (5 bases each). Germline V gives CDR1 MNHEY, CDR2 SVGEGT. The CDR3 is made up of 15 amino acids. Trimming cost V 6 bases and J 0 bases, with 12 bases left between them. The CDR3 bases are TGTGCCAGCAGCCCTGAGGGGCTAGCCAAAAACATTCAGTACTTC. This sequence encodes CASSPEGLAKNIQYF.

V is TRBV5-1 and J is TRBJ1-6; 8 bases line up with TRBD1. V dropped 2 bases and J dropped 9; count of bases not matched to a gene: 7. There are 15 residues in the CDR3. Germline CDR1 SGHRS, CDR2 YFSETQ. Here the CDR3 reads CASSFTGQGSSPLHF. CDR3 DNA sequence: TGCGCCAGCAGCTTTACAGGACAGGGATCTTCACCCCTCCACTTT. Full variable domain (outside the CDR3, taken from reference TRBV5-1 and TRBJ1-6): KAGVTQTPRYLIKTRGQQVTLSCSPISGHRSVSWYQQTPGQGLQFLFEYFSETQRNKGNFPGRFSGRQFSNSRSEMNVSTLELGDSALYLCASSFTGQGSSPLHFGNGTRLTVT.

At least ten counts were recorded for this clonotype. The CDR3 sequence: CSARPGLDNEQFF. CDR3 DNA sequence: TGCAGTGCTAGACCGGGACTAGACAATGAGCAGTTCTTC. The chain carries TRBV20-1 and TRBJ2-1, with 8 bases that match TRBD2. The V gene's germline CDR1 is DFQATT and CDR2 SNEGSKA (reference sequence). The CDR3 runs 13 residues. The ends lost 2 bases at V and 5 bases at J; junction bases unmatched: 2.

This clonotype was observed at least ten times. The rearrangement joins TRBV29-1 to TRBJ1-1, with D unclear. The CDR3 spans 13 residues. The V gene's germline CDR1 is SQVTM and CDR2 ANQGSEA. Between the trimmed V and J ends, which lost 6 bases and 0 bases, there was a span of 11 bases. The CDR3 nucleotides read TGCAGCGTGCCGGCCTCTTTGAACACTGAAGCTTTCTTT. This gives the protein CSVPASLNTEAFF. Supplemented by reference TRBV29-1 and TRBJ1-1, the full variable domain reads SAVISQKPSRDICQRGTSLTIQCQVDSQVTMMFWYRQQPGQSLTLIATANQGSEATYESGFVIDKFPISRPNLTFSTLTVSNMSPEDSSIYLCSVPASLNTEAFFGQGTRLTVV.

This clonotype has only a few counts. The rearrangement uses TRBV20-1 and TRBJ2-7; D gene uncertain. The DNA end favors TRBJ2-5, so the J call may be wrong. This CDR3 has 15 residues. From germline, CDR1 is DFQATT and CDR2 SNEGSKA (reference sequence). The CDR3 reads CSARDRDGQTQTQYF. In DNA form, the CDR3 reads TGCAGTGCTAGAGATCGAGATGGGCAGACCCAGACCCAGTACTTC.

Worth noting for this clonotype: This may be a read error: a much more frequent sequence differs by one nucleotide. The CDR3 DNA is TGTGCCAGCTTTAGGGGTAGCTCCTACAATGAGCAGTACTTC. Its translation: CASFRGSSYNEQYF. The J gene is TRBJ2-1, the V gene TRBV6-5; perhaps TRBD1 as D (5 bases). The end of the DNA is better explained by TRBJ2-7, so the J call may be wrong. There are 14 residues in the CDR3. Germline CDR1 and CDR2: MNHEY and SVGAGI.

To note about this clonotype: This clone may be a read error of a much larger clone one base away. The CDR3 DNA follows: TGTGCCAGCAGTCCAGGGGGCAAACTCTATGGCAACACCTTC. Protein product: CASSPGGKLYGNTF. The chain has TRBV12-3 or TRBV12-4 and TRBJ1-2; TRBD1 aligns across 8 bases. The CDR3 runs to 14 residues.

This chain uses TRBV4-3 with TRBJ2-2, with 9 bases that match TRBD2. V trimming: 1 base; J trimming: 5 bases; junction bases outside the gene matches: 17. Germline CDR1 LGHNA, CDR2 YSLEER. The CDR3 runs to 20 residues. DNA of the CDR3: TGCGCCAGCAGCCAAGCGTTAACCAGAGGAGCGGGGGGTCTTACCGGGGAGCTGTTTTTT. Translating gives CASSQALTRGAGGLTGELFF.

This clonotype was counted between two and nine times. The CDR3 DNA is TGCAGTGTTCATAGGGGGCTTGCCGAGGACCAAGAGACCCAGTACTTC. It codes for CSVHRGLAEDQETQYF. J is TRBJ2-5 and V is TRBV20-1; 7 bases fit TRBD1. In germline, CDR1 is DFQATT, CDR2 SNEGSKA (reference sequence). J was trimmed by 0 bases and V by 7 bases; bases with no gene match: 14. This CDR3 is built from 16 residues.

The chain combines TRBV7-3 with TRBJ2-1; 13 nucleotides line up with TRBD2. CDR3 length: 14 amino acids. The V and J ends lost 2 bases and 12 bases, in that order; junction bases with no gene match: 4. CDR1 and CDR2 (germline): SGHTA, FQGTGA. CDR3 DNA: TGTGCCAGCAGCTTATCCGGGACTAGCGGGGCGCAGTTCTTC. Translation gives CASSLSGTSGAQFF.

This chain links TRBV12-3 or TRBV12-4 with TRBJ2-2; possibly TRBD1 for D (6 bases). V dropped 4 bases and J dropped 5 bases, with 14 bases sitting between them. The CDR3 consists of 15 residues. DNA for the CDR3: TGTGCCAGCAGTTGGGCAGGGACATTAACCGGGGAGCTGTTTTTT. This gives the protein CASSWAGTLTGELFF.

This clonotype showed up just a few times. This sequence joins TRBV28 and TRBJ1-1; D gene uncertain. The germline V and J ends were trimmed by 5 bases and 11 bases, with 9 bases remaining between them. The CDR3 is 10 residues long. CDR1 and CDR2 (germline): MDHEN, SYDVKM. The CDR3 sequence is CASSASSAFF. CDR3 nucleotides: TGTGCCAGCAGTGCTTCCTCCGCTTTCTTT.

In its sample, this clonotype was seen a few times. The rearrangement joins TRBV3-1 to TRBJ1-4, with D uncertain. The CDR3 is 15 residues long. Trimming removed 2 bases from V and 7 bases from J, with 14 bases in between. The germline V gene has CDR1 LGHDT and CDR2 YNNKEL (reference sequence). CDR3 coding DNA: TGTGCCAGCAGCCAACGGGAGAGGAGAGGTGAAAAACTGTTTTTT. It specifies CASSQRERRGEKLFF.

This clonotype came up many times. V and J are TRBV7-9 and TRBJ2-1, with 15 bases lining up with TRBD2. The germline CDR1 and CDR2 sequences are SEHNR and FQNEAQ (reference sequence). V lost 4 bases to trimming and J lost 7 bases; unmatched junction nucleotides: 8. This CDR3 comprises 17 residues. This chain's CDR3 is CASSSRTSGGAWNEQFF. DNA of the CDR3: TGTGCCAGCAGCTCCCGGACTAGCGGGGGGGCATGGAATGAGCAGTTCTTC.